This T cell receptor (beta chain) was captured in a study of T cells in Graves' hyperthyroidism and ophthalmopathy. Study-level information: Peripheral blood sampling occurred at initial diagnosis, before any treatment. Whole-study findings and limits: Blood shared most expanded thyroid clonotypes above 0.001.

This clonotype was detected a few times. Its matching antigen is unknown. A junction end diverges from the germline sequence, so it may reflect a read error. What was amplified from RNA transcripts were TCR beta CDR3 regions. HTBI primers were used for first-round RT-PCR of the TCR CDR3. TCRdb used MiXCR to reprocess the multiplex PCR reads, holding one entry per CDR3 protein. The sample shows 250,000 or so distinct CDR3 sequences, approximately 14% of them seen only once. Orbital computed tomography, thyroid ultrasound, serum thyroxine and TRAb, and clinical symptoms together informed the diagnoses. An approximately 9.8 ml volume of fresh peripheral blood provided the PBMCs. The CDR3 contains 12 residues. Germline CDR1 MNHNS, CDR2 SASEGT.

The sequence was collected from a woman aged 50 to 60 with Graves' hyperthyroidism that later progressed to Graves' ophthalmopathy. The gene calls are TRBV6-1 and TRBJ2-5; possible D gene TRBD2, 5 bases. Material for sequencing was blood. CDR3 region: CAGRGYGETQYF. CDR3 nucleotides: TGTGCCGGCAGAGGGTATGGAGAGACCCAGTACTTC.